A selection of T cell receptor beta chains follows, all from one sample in a study of Ad26.COV2.S vaccination and SARS-CoV-2 variants. Sequencing used immunoSEQ multiplex PCR; TCRdb keeps in-frame clones, though not all of them. Here the sample spans approximately 410,000 clones, about 90% being singletons. The source material was peripheral blood, sampled in a trial of Ad26.COV2.S vaccine versus placebo. These TCRs come from a person aged 18-60 years who received the Ad26.COV2.S COVID-19 vaccine or a placebo. Both conserved end residues are trimmed from each CDR3. The D gene is left open where the match is weak. Clone size appears in some rows only: once, few, many, or a class for an expanded clone.

TRBD2	NA	TRBV18	ASSPVVAGGNYNEQF
NA	NA	TRBV4-1	ASSQGDLAYEQY
NA	NA	TRBV18	ASSPVGNPTSGDTQY
TRBD2	NA	TRBV7-2	ASSLERDLAGATDTQY
NA	NA	TRBV6-1	ASSVLVGLGNQPQH
NA	NA	TRBV11-2	ASRRTGRRNTIY
TRBD2	NA	TRBV28	ASRLLAGGPAGSYNEQF
TRBD2	NA	TRBV11-3	ASSPAGGSTDTQY
TRBD1	NA	TRBV19	ASRNTGDYGYT
NA	NA	TRBV3-1/TRBV3-2	ASSYSYEQY
NA	NA	TRBV2	ASSQTLGRGSSGNTIY
NA	NA	TRBV5-4	ASSPGGSHLASQETQY
NA	NA	TRBV5-8	ASPDLKGNTEAF
NA	once	TRBV7-9	ASSLEPAGTYEQY
NA	NA	TRBV19	ASSILTGRTYEQY
NA	NA	TRBV12-3/TRBV12-4	ASTLPANTEAF
NA	NA	TRBV28	ASSVWGRTDTQY
TRBD1	NA	TRBV5-4	ASSLDGTGYGYT
TRBD2	once	TRBV6-5	ATTGGGPYEQY
NA	NA	TRBV12-3/TRBV12-4	ASSRVPNTEAF
NA	NA	TRBV19	ASSFRWKTEAF
NA	NA	TRBV19	ASSIGLGVSTDTQY
NA	NA	TRBV18	ASSPFGGARLSGYGYT